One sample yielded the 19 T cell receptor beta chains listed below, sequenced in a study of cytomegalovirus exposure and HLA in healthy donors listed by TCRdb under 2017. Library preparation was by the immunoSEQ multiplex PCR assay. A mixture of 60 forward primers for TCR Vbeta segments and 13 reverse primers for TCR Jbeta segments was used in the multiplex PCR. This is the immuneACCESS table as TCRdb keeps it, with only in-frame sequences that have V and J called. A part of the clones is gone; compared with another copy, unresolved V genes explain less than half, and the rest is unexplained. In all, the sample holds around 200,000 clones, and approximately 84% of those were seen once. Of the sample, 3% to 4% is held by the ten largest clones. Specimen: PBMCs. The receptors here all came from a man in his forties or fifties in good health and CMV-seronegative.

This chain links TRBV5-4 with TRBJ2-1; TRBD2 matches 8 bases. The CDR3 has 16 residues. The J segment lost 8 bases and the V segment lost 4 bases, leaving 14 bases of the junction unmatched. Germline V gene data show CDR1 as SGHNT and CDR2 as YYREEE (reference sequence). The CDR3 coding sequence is TGTGCCAGCAGCAGCGTAGGTGGCGGGGGGCTCGATGAGCAGTTCTTC. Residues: CASSSVGGGGLDEQFF. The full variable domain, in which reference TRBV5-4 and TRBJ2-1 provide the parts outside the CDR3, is ETGVTQSPTHLIKTRGQQVTLRCSSQSGHNTVSWYQQALGQGPQFIFQYYREEENGRGNFPPRFSGLQFPNYSSELNVNALELDDSALYLCASSSVGGGGLDEQFFGPGTRLTVL.

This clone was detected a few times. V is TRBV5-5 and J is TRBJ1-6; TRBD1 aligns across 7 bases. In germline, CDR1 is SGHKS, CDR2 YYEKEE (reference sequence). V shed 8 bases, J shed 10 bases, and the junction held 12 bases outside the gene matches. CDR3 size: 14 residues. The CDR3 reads CASSNTGVGSPLHF. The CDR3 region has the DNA TGTGCCAGTTCGAATACAGGGGTCGGGTCACCCCTCCACTTT. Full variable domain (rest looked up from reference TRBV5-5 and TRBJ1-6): DAGVTQSPTHLIKTRGQQVTLRCSPISGHKSVSWYQQVLGQGPQFIFQYYEKEERGRGNFPDRFSARQFPNYSSELNVNALLLGDSALYLCASSNTGVGSPLHFGNGTRLTVT.

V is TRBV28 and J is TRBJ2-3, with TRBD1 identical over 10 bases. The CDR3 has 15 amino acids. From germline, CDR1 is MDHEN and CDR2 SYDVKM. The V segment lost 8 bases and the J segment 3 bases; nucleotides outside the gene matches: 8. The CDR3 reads CASSTTGQGTDTQYF. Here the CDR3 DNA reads TGTGCCAGCTCCACCACGGGACAGGGGACAGATACGCAGTATTTT.

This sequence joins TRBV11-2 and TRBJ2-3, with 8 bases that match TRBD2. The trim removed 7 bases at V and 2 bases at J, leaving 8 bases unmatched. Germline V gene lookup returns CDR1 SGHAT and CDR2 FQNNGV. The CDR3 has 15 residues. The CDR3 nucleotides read TGTGCCAGCAACTATGGGCGGGGGGACACAGATACGCAGTATTTT. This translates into CASNYGRGDTDTQYF.

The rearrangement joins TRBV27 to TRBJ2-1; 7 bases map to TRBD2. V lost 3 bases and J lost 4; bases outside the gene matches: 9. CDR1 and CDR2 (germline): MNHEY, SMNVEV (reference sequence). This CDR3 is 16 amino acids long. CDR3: CASSFTTAGVYNEQFF. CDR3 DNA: TGTGCCAGCAGTTTCACTACTGCGGGGGTTTACAATGAGCAGTTCTTC.

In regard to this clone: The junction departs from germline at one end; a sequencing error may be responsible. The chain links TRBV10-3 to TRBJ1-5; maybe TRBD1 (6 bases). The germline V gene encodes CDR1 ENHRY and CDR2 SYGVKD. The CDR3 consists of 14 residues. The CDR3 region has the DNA TGTGCCATCAGCCGGACGGGGGGCAATGAGCCCCAGCATTTT. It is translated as CAISRTGGNEPQHF.

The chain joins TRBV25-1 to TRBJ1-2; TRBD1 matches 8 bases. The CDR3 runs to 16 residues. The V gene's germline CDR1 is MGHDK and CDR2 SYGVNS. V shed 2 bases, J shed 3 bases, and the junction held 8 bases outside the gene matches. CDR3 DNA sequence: TGTGCCAGCAGTGAAGGTGAACAGGGGGTTTACTATGGCTACACCTTC. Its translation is CASSEGEQGVYYGYTF.

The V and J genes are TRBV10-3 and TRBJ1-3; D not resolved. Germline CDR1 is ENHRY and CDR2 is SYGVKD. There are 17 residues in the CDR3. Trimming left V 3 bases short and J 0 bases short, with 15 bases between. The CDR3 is CAISEVLEAFSGNTIYF. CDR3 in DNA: TGTGCCATCAGTGAAGTCCTAGAAGCGTTCTCTGGAAACACCATATATTTT.

The CDR3 loop is CASSVGAPSVDTQYF. The CDR3 DNA reads as TGTGCCAGTAGCGTCGGAGCCCCCTCGGTAGATACGCAGTATTTT. The gene calls are TRBV19 and TRBJ2-3; D is unresolved. V lost 6 bases, J lost 5 bases, and 18 bases lay in between. Germline V gene lookup returns CDR1 LNHDA and CDR2 SQIVND (reference sequence). There are 15 residues in the CDR3. Full variable domain (rest looked up from reference TRBV19 and TRBJ2-3): DGGITQSPKYLFRKEGQNVTLSCEQNLNHDAMYWYRQDPGQGLRLIYYSQIVNDFQKGDIAEGYSVSREKKESFPLTVTSAQKNPTAFYLCASSVGAPSVDTQYFGPGTRLTVL.

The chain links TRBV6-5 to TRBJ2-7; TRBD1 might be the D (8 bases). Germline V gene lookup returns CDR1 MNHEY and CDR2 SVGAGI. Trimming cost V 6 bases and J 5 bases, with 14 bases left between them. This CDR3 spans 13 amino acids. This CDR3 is CASRRTGTNEQYF. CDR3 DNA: TGTGCCAGCAGGAGGACAGGGACTAACGAGCAGTACTTC.

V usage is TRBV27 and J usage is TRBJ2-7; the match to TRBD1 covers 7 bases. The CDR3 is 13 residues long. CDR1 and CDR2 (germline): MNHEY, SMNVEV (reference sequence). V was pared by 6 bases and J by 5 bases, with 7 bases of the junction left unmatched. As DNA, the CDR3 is TGTGCCAGCAGCCAGGATACAGGGGACGAGCAGTACTTC. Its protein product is CASSQDTGDEQYF.

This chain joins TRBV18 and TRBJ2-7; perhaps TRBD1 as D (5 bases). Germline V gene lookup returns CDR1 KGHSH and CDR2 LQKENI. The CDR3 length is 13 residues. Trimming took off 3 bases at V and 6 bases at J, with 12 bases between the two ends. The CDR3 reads CASSPQDKGEQYF. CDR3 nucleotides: TGTGCCAGCTCACCGCAGGACAAAGGCGAGCAGTACTTC.

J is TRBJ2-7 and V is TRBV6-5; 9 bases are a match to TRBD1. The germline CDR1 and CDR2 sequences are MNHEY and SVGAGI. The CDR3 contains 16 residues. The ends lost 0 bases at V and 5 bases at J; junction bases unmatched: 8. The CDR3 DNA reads TGTGCCAGCAGTTACTCTCCCGGGACAGGGTTCCACGAGCAGTACTTC. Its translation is CASSYSPGTGFHEQYF.

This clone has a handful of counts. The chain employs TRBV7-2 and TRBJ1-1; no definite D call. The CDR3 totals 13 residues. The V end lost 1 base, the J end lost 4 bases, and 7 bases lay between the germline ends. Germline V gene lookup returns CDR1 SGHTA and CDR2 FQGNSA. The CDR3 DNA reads TGTGCCAGCAGCTTAGGAGTTGGCACTGAAGCTTTCTTT. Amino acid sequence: CASSLGVGTEAFF.

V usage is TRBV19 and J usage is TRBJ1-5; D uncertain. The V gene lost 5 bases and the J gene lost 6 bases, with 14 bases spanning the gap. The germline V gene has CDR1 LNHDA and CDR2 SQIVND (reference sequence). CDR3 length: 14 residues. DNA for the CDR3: TGTGCCAGTAGTTGGGCGGGAGCAGGTCAGCCCCAGCATTTT. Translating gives CASSWAGAGQPQHF.

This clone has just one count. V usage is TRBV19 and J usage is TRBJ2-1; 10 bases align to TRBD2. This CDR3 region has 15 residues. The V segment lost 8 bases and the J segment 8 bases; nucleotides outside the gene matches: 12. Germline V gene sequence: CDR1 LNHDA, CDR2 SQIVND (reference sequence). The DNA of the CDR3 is TGTGCCAGTCCTCCTATAGCGGGGGGAAACTATGAGCAGTTCTTC. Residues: CASPPIAGGNYEQFF. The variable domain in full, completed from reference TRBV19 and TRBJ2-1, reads DGGITQSPKYLFRKEGQNVTLSCEQNLNHDAMYWYRQDPGQGLRLIYYSQIVNDFQKGDIAEGYSVSREKKESFPLTVTSAQKNPTAFYLCASPPIAGGNYEQFFGPGTRLTVL.

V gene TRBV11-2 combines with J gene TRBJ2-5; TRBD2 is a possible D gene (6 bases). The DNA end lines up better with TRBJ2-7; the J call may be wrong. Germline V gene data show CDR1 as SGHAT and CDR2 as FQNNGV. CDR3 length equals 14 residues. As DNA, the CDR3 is TGTGCCAGCAGCTTAGCCGGGACTGGGTCCGAGCAGTACTTC. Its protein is CASSLAGTGSEQYF.

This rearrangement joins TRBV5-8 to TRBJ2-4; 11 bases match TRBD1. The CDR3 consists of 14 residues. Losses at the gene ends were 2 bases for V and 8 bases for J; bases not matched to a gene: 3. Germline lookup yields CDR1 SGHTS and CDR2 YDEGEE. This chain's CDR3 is CASSFGQGAHIQYF. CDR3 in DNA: TGTGCCAGCAGCTTTGGACAGGGGGCCCACATTCAGTACTTC. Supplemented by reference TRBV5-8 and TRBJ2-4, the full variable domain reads EAGVTQSPTHLIKTRGQQATLRCSPISGHTSVYWYQQALGLGLQFLLWYDEGEERNRGNFPPRFSGRQFPNYSSELNVNALELEDSALYLCASSFGQGAHIQYFGAGTRLSVL.

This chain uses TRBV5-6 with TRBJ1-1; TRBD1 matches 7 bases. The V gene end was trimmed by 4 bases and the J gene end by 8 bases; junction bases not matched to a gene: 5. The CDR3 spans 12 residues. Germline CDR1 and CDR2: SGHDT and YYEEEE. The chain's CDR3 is CASSLRTGEAFF. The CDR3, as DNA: TGTGCCAGCAGCCTCCGGACAGGAGAAGCTTTCTTT.